A selection of T cell receptor beta chains follows, all from one sample in a study of cytomegalovirus exposure and HLA in healthy donors. Libraries were prepared by immunoSEQ multiplex PCR; TCRdb keeps only in-frame clonotypes and omits some of them. This sample yields about 110,000 clones, of which under 85% are seen a single time; roughly 6.2% belongs to the top ten. Sequenced input: PBMCs. The receptors derive from a man aged 25-45 years in good health and CMV-seropositive. Both conserved end residues are part of each CDR3. The D gene is left open where the match is weak. Where a row states a size, it is once, few, many or the class of an expanded clone; other rows omit it.

d_call j_call clone_size v_call cdr3_nt cdr3_aa
NA TRBJ1-2 NA TRBV6-6 TGTGCCAGCAGTTTCAGGGTTCAGTATGGCTACACCTTC CASSFRVQYGYTF
NA TRBJ1-1 NA TRBV13 TGTGCCAGCAGCTTAGGCCTCAGGGGGAACACTGAAGCTTTCTTT CASSLGLRGNTEAFF
NA TRBJ2-1 NA TRBV18 TGTGCCAGCGGAGGGGTGTACTCCTACAATGAGCAGTTCTTC CASGGVYSYNEQFF
NA TRBJ2-7 NA TRBV15 TGTGCCACCAGCAGGGACAGTTTCTACGAGCAGTACTTC CATSRDSFYEQYF
NA TRBJ2-1 NA TRBV15 TGTGCCACCAGCATTAGTTCCTACAATGAGCAGTTCTTC CATSISSYNEQFF
NA TRBJ2-5 NA TRBV11-3 TGTGCCAGCAGCTTAGATCTTACTAGTCATGTGGAGACCCAGTACTTC CASSLDLTSHVETQYF
NA TRBJ2-5 NA TRBV5-1 TGCGCCAGCAGCTTGCTAGACTCCCAAGAGACCCAGTACTTC CASSLLDSQETQYF
TRBD1 TRBJ2-7 NA TRBV5-1 TGCGCCAGCAGCTTGCCGACAGGGGACGAGCAGTACTTC CASSLPTGDEQYF
TRBD1 TRBJ2-7 NA TRBV4-2 TGTGCCAGCGGACGGGACAGGGGGCCCTTTTACGAGCAGTACTTC CASGRDRGPFYEQYF
TRBD2 TRBJ2-7 NA TRBV5-6 TGTGCCAGCAGCCTACTCGGACTAGCGGGGGGGCATTATAACGAGCAGTACTTC CASSLLGLAGGHYNEQYF
NA TRBJ1-2 few TRBV18 TGTGCCAGCACCCAAACAAGGGAGAACGTCCGTGGGATCCGACCCGGCTACACCTTC CASTQTRENVRGIRPGYTF
NA TRBJ2-3 NA TRBV6-6 TGTGCCAGCAGGAAGCGGGCAGGCACAGATACGCAGTATTTT CASRKRAGTDTQYF
TRBD1 TRBJ2-7 NA TRBV11-3 TGTGCCAGCAGCTTAGAGCGGGACAGGGACTACGAGCAGTACTTC CASSLERDRDYEQYF
TRBD1 TRBJ2-2 NA TRBV6-6 TGTGCCAGCAGTTACATTTGGCAGGGGGACACCGGGGAGCTGTTTTTT CASSYIWQGDTGELFF
TRBD2 TRBJ2-2 NA TRBV12-5 TGTGCTAGTGGTTTGGAACCGGGACTAGCGGGACTGAACACCGGGGAGCTGTTTTTT CASGLEPGLAGLNTGELFF
NA TRBJ1-5 NA TRBV18 TGTGCCAGCTCACCCGAGCGAGGAAACTTACAGCCCCAGCATTTT CASSPERGNLQPQHF
NA TRBJ2-5 few TRBV5-1 TGCGCCAGCAGCTTTCAGGAGACCCAGTACTTC CASSFQETQYF
TRBD1 TRBJ1-1 NA TRBV7-9 TGTGCCAGCAGCTTAAGGGACAGGGGGCCTGAAGCTTTCTTT CASSLRDRGPEAFF
TRBD2 TRBJ2-1 NA TRBV30 TGTGCCTGGAGTGTAGGCGGGGGGGTTTCTGATGAGCAGTTCTTC CAWSVGGGVSDEQFF
NA TRBJ2-3 large TRBV14 TGTGCCAGCAGCCAAGTGGGGGGACTCTCAGATACGCAGTATTTT CASSQVGGLSDTQYF
TRBD2 TRBJ2-3 NA TRBV13 TGTGCCAGCAGCTTAGGCCGGGGGGGTACGCAGTATTTT CASSLGRGGTQYF
TRBD2 TRBJ2-1 NA TRBV6-1 TGTGCCAGCAGTTTCGGGAGGGAACATGAGCAGTTCTTC CASSFGREHEQFF
NA TRBJ1-1 NA TRBV6-5 TGTGCCAGCAGTTACGGAGAGGGGAACACTGAAGCTTTCTTT CASSYGEGNTEAFF